This T cell receptor beta chain was recovered during a study of T cells in Graves' hyperthyroidism and ophthalmopathy. Study-level background: Peripheral blood samples were taken at initial diagnosis, prior to any treatment. Study-wide results and limits: Within blood appeared most thyroid clonotypes that had expanded above 0.001.

The CDR3 is 15 residues long. Germline V CDR1 and CDR2: DFQATT, SNEGSKA (reference sequence). J was trimmed by 4 bases and V by 6 bases; bases with no gene match: 10. This clonotype was counted ten times or more. What it binds is unknown. From RNA transcripts, TCR beta CDR3 regions were amplified. An initial round of RT-PCR targeting the TCR CDR3 relied on the HTBI primer set. TCRdb ran MiXCR on the multiplex PCR reads and lists one entry per CDR3 protein. The sample comprises nearly 110,000 distinct CDR3 sequences, approximately 15% of which are singletons, and about 44% rests with the top ten. Specimen: blood. J is TRBJ2-1 and V is TRBV20-1, with 9 nucleotides matching TRBD2. This receptor was obtained from a woman aged 45-65 years with Graves' hyperthyroidism. The CDR3 here is CSASALAGIYNEQFF. In DNA form, the CDR3 reads TGCAGTGCCTCTGCCCTAGCGGGAATATACAATGAGCAGTTCTTC.